This T cell receptor beta chain was obtained from a study of PD-1 blockade in classical Hodgkin lymphoma. Study summary: The patients were dosed with nivolumab 3 mg/kg, infused intravenously every 2 weeks.

Time point specified: cycle 4 day 1 (C4D1), after around six weeks of nivolumab. Each and every patient relapsed after autologous stem cell transplantation, and patients got differing brentuximab vedotin exposure. Each best response was a complete response, a partial response or progressive disease. Some clones are missing from TCRdb's copy, which holds only in-frame ones; the method was immunoSEQ multiplex PCR. The sample lists some 53,000 clones; about 89% were seen once. Sample: peripheral blood mononuclear cells (PBMCs), taken before the fourth cycle of nivolumab. The origin of this receptor is a human donor with classical Hodgkin lymphoma.

For the CDR3, the DNA is TGCGCCAGCAGCCAAGAGGTTAGGCAGACTAACTATGGCTACACCTTC. It encodes CASSQEVRQTNYGYTF. The V call is TRBV4-3, the J call TRBJ1-2; D is unresolved. V lost 0 bases and J lost 0, with 11 bases in between. Germline V gives CDR1 LGHNA, CDR2 YSLEER. The CDR3 spans 16 residues.